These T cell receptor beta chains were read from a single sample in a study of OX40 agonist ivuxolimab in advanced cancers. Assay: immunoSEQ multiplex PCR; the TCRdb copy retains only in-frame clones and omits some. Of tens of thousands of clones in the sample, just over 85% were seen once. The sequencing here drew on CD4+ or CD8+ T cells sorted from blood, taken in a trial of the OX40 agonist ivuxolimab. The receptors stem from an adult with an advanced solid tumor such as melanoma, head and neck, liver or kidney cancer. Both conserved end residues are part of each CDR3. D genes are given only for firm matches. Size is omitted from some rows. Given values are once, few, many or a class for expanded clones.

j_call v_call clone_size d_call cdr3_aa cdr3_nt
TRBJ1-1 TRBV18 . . CASSTAGVGTEAFF TGTGCCAGCTCAACAGCGGGGGTTGGGACTGAAGCTTTCTTT
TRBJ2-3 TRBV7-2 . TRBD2 CASSYQGTSGGDTQYF TGTGCCAGCAGCTATCAGGGGACTAGCGGGGGGGATACGCAGTATTTT
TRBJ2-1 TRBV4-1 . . CASSSVVPYNEQFF TGCGCCAGCAGTTCCGTGGTTCCCTACAATGAGCAGTTCTTC
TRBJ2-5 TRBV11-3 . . CASSFTLGTQYF TGTGCCAGCAGCTTTACCTTGGGGACCCAGTACTTC
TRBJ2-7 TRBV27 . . CASSLFRTTEPSEQYF TGTGCCAGCAGTTTATTCCGGACAACCGAACCGAGCGAGCAGTACTTC
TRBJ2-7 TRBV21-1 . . CASSKENRGESYEQYF TGTGCCAGCAGCAAAGAGAACAGGGGGGAATCCTACGAGCAGTACTTC
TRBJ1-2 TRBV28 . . CASSSGEAGGLGYTF TGTGCCAGCAGTTCGGGGGAAGCCGGGGGGCTTGGCTACACCTTC
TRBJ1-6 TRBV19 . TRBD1 CASSTGQGNSPLHF TGTGCCAGTAGTACTGGACAGGGGAATTCACCCCTCCACTTT
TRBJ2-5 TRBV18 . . CASSPGQPVQETQYF TGTGCCAGCTCGCCGGGACAACCTGTACAAGAGACCCAGTACTTC
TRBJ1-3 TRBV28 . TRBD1 CASRTRGLNGNTIYF TGTGCCAGCAGAACCAGGGGGCTAAACGGAAACACCATATATTTT
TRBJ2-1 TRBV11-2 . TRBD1 CASSPSGQGANEQFF TGTGCCAGCAGTCCTTCGGGACAGGGGGCGAATGAGCAGTTCTTC
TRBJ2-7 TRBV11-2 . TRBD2 CASSLEVGLGAYEQYF TGTGCCAGCAGCTTAGAAGTGGGACTAGGAGCCTACGAGCAGTACTTC
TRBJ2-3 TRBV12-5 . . CASGLVGTDTQYF TGTGCTAGTGGTTTGGTAGGAACAGATACGCAGTATTTT
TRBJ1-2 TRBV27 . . CASSSPGVSLGYTF TGTGCCAGCAGTTCCCCAGGCGTGTCTCTGGGCTACACCTTC
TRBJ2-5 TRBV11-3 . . CASSRGEETQYF TGTGCCAGCAGCCGCGGGGAAGAGACCCAGTACTTC
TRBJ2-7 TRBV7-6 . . CASSPRGLSYEQYF TGTGCCAGCAGCCCCAGAGGTCTCTCCTACGAGCAGTACTTC
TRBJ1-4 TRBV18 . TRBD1 CASSTGQGGREKLFF TGTGCCAGCTCAACCGGACAGGGGGGAAGGGAAAAACTGTTTTTT
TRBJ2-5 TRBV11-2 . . CASRDPGRPFGETQYF TGTGCCAGCAGAGACCCGGGCAGGCCGTTCGGGGAGACCCAGTACTTC
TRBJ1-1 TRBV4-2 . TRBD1 CASSVDRGPNTEAFF TGTGCCAGCAGCGTCGACAGGGGCCCGAACACTGAAGCTTTCTTT
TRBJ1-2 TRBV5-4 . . CASSLGHGNQNYGYTF TGTGCCAGCAGCTTGGGGCACGGTAACCAAAACTATGGCTACACCTTC
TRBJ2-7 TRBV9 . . CASSPPSESPEQYF TGTGCCAGCAGCCCGCCCTCGGAGTCCCCGGAGCAGTACTTC
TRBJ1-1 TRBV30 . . CAWSPKENTEAFF TGTGCCTGGAGTCCCAAGGAGAACACTGAAGCTTTCTTT
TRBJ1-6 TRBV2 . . CASGSGELNSPLHF TGTGCCAGCGGTTCAGGCGAGCTCAATTCACCCCTCCACTTT
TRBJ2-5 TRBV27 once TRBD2 CASRKTGTSQSETQYF TGTGCCAGCAGGAAGACCGGGACTAGTCAGAGTGAGACCCAGTACTTC
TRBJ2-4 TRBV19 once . CASSIKAAGRENIQYF TGTGCCAGTAGTATTAAGGCGGCGGGAAGAGAAAACATTCAGTACTTC
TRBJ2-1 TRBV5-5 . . CASSERQAYNEQFF TGTGCCAGCAGCGAAAGACAGGCTTACAATGAGCAGTTCTTC
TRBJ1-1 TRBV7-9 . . CASSPTNTEAFF TGTGCCAGCAGTCCGACGAACACTGAAGCTTTCTTT
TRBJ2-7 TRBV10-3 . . CAIGPPGASYEQYF TGTGCCATCGGACCCCCGGGGGCCTCCTACGAGCAGTACTTC
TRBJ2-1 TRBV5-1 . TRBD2 CASSLVLAGVEQFF TGCGCCAGCAGCTTGGTATTAGCGGGAGTGGAGCAGTTCTTC
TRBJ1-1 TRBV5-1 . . CASSRGEGEAFF TGCGCCAGCAGCAGGGGAGAGGGTGAAGCTTTCTTT
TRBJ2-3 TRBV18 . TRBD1 CASSPPAGQGNTDTQYF TGTGCCAGCTCACCACCGGCGGGACAGGGAAACACAGATACGCAGTATTTT
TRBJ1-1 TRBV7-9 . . CASSLRGGGDTEAFF TGTGCCAGCAGCTTAAGGGGGGGAGGAGACACTGAAGCTTTCTTT
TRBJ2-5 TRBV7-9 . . CASSRSSGETQYF TGTGCCAGCAGCCGATCAAGTGGTGAGACCCAGTACTTC
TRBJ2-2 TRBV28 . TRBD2 CASSPGLAGGGELFF TGTGCCAGCAGTCCGGGACTAGCGGGAGGGGGGGAGCTGTTTTTT
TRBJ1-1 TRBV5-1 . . CASSIDREAFF TGCGCCAGCAGCATAGACAGGGAAGCTTTCTTT